The clone carrying this T cell receptor beta chain was recorded a few times. Its antigen is unknown. V was pared by 0 bases and J by 7 bases, with 10 bases between. Germline values: CDR1 MRHNA, CDR2 SNTAGT. This CDR3 has 14 amino acids. This sample is drawn from a study of T cells after yellow fever vaccination. Turning to the study itself: Where fractions had low cell numbers, libraries were prepared from them with the SMART-Seq v4 Ultra Low Input RNA kit.

Findings of the study overall: Shared CD4/CD8 clonotypes were a small share, likely from convergent recombination. Post-booster samples contained most primary-vaccination clones (about 95% CD4, approximately 88% CD8).

The study made its TCR cDNA through 5'RACE template switching. That step introduced a universal primer site along with UMIs. TCRdb processed the 5' RACE reads anew with MiXCR; each CDR3 protein has one entry. The table shows some 340,000 distinct CDR3 sequences, with roughly 4.3% occurring only once. This specimen consisted of PBMCs, obtained 5 days after the yellow fever booster vaccination. The TCR was taken from a man in his late teens or twenties who received the YFV17D yellow fever vaccine. J is TRBJ2-1 and V is TRBV6-4, with D perhaps TRBD2 (5 bases). For the CDR3, the DNA is TGTGCCAGCAGTGACTCGAGAGGGATGAATGAGCAGTTCTTC. Amino acids: CASSDSRGMNEQFF.